This section outlines one T cell receptor beta chain sequence together with its context. Its antigen remains unknown. The CDR3 is 15 amino acids. J gave up 4 bases and V 4 bases, and 9 bases lay outside the gene matches. In germline, CDR1 is SGDLS, CDR2 YYNGEE. The sample is drawn from a study of T cell responses to AZD1222 COVID-19 vaccine. The method was immunoSEQ multiplex PCR; TCRdb's version includes in-frame clones alone and lacks a portion of them. The data show 150,000 or so clones, approximately 90% seen once. Overall study results and limits: At study baseline, merely roughly 6 AZD1222 recipients were seropositive. The sample set comprised mostly white British donors with more females, and clonal diversity was possibly underestimated. Repertoire collection took place solely once the T cell response had peaked.

The receptor comes from an adult in good health. Sample: peripheral blood, taken on day 0 of AZD1222 vaccination. This chain uses TRBV9 with TRBJ1-1; 8 bases map to TRBD1. Written as DNA, the CDR3 is TGTGCCAGCAGCACTACCGGGACAGGCGGCACTGAAGCTTTCTTT. It codes for CASSTTGTGGTEAFF.